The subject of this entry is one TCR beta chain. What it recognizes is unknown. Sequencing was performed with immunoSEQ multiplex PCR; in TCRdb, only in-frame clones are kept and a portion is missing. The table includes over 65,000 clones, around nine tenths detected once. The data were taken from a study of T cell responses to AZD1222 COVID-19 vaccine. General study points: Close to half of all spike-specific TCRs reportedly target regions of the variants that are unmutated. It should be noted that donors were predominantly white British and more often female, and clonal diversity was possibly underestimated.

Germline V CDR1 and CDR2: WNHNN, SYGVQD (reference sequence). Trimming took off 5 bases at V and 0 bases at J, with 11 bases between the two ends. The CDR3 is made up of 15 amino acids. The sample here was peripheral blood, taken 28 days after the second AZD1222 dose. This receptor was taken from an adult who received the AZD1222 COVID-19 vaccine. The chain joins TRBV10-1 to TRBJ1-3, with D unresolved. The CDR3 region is CASSLRLLSGNTIYF. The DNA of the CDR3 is TGCGCCAGCAGTCTTCGGCTACTCTCTGGAAACACCATATATTTT.